One T cell receptor beta chain is described in this entry. Its matching antigen is unknown. Investigators performed immunoSEQ version v3.0 at survey level. Profiling relied on immunoSEQ multiplex PCR, and the TCRdb table lists in-frame clones only, not all of them. The data contain 8,000 to 10,000 clones, over 75% of them singletons. The United States was where all participants with HIV were treated. Cryopreserved PBMC numbered about 1-10 million per sample before DNA extraction. This sample is part of a study of long-term antiretroviral therapy in people with HIV. Study results and caveats: Post-ART, diversity grew, though it stayed under transplant donor control levels. Blood was collected between about 2004 and 2017, possibly under older ART regimens.

This TCR was sampled from a man aged 35 to 55 with HIV. The sample here was unsorted PBMCs, taken 0.7 years after starting antiretroviral therapy.

As DNA, the CDR3 is TGTGCCAGCAGCCAATCGCAGACAGCCTACGAGCAGTACTTC. Amino acids: CASSQSQTAYEQYF. The chain has TRBV13 and TRBJ2-7, with D perhaps matching TRBD1 (5 bases). There are 14 residues in the CDR3. V was trimmed by 5 bases and J by 2 bases, leaving 13 bases between them. Looked up from germline, CDR1 is PRHDT and CDR2 is FYEKMQ (reference sequence).